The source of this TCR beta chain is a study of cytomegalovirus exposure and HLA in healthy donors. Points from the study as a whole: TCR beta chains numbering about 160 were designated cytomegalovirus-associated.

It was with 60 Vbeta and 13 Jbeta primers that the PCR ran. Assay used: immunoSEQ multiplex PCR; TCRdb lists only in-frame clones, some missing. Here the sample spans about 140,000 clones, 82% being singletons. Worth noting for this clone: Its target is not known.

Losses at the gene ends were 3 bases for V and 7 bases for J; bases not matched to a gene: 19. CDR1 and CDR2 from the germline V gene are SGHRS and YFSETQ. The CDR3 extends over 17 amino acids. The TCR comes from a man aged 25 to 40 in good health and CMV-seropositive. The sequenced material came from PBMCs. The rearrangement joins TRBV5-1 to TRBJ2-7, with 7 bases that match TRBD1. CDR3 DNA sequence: TGCGCCAGCAGCTCCGGGACAGCGGTGCGGGTCCAACAAGAGCAGTACTTC. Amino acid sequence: CASSSGTAVRVQQEQYF.